Reported below is one T cell receptor beta chain. The record originates from a study of blood T cell repertoires in COVID-19. Study-level information: Acute and convalescent COVID-19 specimens originated in the United States, Italy and Spain.

Source study methods: Reference gene primer amplification gave nucleated cell count estimates. Generated by immunoSEQ multiplex PCR, the TCRdb table keeps only in-frame clones and is missing some. Clone size and the V and J calls come from that table; the DNA yielded D and trimming. Among 130,000 to 150,000 clones, 80% to 90% were seen once, and the ten largest hold around 8%. The germline V gene has CDR1 MNHEY and CDR2 SVGAGI. This CDR3 comprises 16 residues. The junction had 5 bases not matched to a gene; V was cut back by 0 bases and J by 3 bases. The V call is TRBV6-5, the J call TRBJ2-3; 8 nucleotides agree with TRBD2. Sequencing input: peripheral blood. The receptor comes from a woman aged 60-75 years with COVID-19, enrolled during active disease. CDR3 sequence (DNA): TGTGCCAGCAGTTACTCGCCGGGGGGGTATACAGATACGCAGTATTTT. Protein sequence: CASSYSPGGYTDTQYF.